These 26 T cell receptor beta chains originate from one sample sequenced in a study of blood T cells in healthy people across ages. Primers used in a second PCR of roughly 6 to 11 cycles were a sample-barcoded 5' primer and a J-beta primer mix. A single record per CDR3 protein comes from TCRdb applying MiXCR to the 5' RACE reads. The sample lists about 750,000 distinct CDR3 sequences; about 55% were seen once. The sample consisted of blood. The receptors were sampled from an elderly man in good health.

This clonotype was observed many times. The chain recombines TRBV20-1 with TRBJ1-1, with a tentative D call TRBD1 (5 bases). Per germline, CDR1 DFQATT and CDR2 SNEGSKA (reference sequence). The CDR3 is made up of 12 amino acids. CDR3 DNA sequence: TGCAGCGTGCCCTCGGGGGTCACTGAAGCTTTCTTT. Encoded protein: CSVPSGVTEAFF.

This clonotype was detected only once. This chain connects TRBV18 to TRBJ2-7; D perhaps matches TRBD1 (6 bases). V lost 3 bases and J lost 4, with 16 bases in between. The CDR3 is 15 residues long. From germline, CDR1 is KGHSH and CDR2 LQKENI. DNA of the CDR3: TGTGCCAGCTCACCCGGACAGCTAAGGAATTACGAGCAGTACTTC. It is translated as CASSPGQLRNYEQYF.

The chain combines TRBV5-4 with TRBJ1-2; 7 positions agree with TRBD1. CDR1 and CDR2 (germline): SGHNT, YYREEE (reference sequence). The CDR3 has 15 amino acids. V shed 0 bases and J 2 bases; nucleotides not matched to a gene: 4. The CDR3 reads CASSLVGGKNYGYTF. The CDR3, as DNA: TGTGCCAGCAGCTTGGTAGGGGGCAAAAACTATGGCTACACCTTC.

The table lists this clonotype with a few counts. The rearrangement joins TRBV7-9 to TRBJ2-5, with D perhaps TRBD1 or TRBD2 (5 bases each). The germline V and J ends were trimmed by 0 bases and 5 bases, with 13 bases remaining between them. CDR3 size: 15 residues. Germline CDR1 is SEHNR and CDR2 is FQNEAQ (reference sequence). CDR3 sequence reads: CASSLATGTSETQYF. Here the CDR3 DNA reads TGTGCCAGCAGCTTAGCAACCGGGACGTCGGAGACCCAGTACTTC. Variable domain in full (rest from reference TRBV7-9 and TRBJ2-5): DTGVSQNPRHKITKRGQNVTFRCDPISEHNRLYWYRQTLGQGPEFLTYFQNEAQLEKSRLLSDRFSAERPKGSFSTLEIQRTEQGDSAMYLCASSLATGTSETQYFGPGTRLLVL.

The chain has TRBV20-1 and TRBJ2-7, with 7 bases identical to TRBD2. The CDR3 is 14 amino acids. Germline CDR1 reads DFQATT; CDR2 reads SNEGSKA (reference sequence). V gave up 6 bases and J gave up 7 bases; unmatched junction bases: 15. CDR3 nucleotides: TGCAGTGCGTCTGGAGGGGCGGGAGCGGGGGAGCAGTACTTC. Its protein is CSASGGAGAGEQYF.

The chain couples TRBV5-1 to TRBJ2-4, with D perhaps assigned TRBD1 or TRBD2 (5 bases each). This CDR3 spans 13 amino acids. Trimming cost V 4 bases and J 13 bases, with 18 bases left between them. Germline CDR1 is SGHRS and CDR2 is YFSETQ. The chain's CDR3 is CASSRVGAWEQYF. The CDR3 DNA reads as TGCGCCAGCAGCCGCGTTGGGGCTTGGGAGCAGTACTTC.

In this sample, this clonotype turned up many times. The CDR3 DNA follows: TGCGCCAGCAGCCAAGAGTGGGTAGGGACCAAGACCCAGTACTTC. Translation gives CASSQEWVGTKTQYF. The rearrangement joins TRBV4-1 to TRBJ2-5, with D perhaps being TRBD1 or TRBD2 (5 bases each). Between the trimmed V and J ends, which lost 0 bases and 6 bases, there was a span of 14 bases. CDR3 size: 15 residues. Per the germline V gene, CDR1 is MGHRA and CDR2 is YSYEKL.

The sample holds a few counts of this clonotype. The rearrangement joins TRBV5-4 to TRBJ2-7; 14 bases agree with TRBD2. This CDR3 is 16 amino acids long. Germline V gene sequence: CDR1 SGHNT, CDR2 YYREEE (reference sequence). The V gene end was trimmed by 0 bases and the J gene end by 9 bases; junction bases not matched to a gene: 8. CDR3: CASSLDPGLAGVGQYF. CDR3 DNA: TGTGCCAGCAGCTTGGATCCGGGACTAGCGGGAGTTGGGCAGTACTTC. Based on the CDR3 plus reference TRBV5-4 and TRBJ2-7, the full variable domain is ETGVTQSPTHLIKTRGQQVTLRCSSQSGHNTVSWYQQALGQGPQFIFQYYREEENGRGNFPPRFSGLQFPNYSSELNVNALELDDSALYLCASSLDPGLAGVGQYFGPGTRLTVT.

V is TRBV5-1 and J is TRBJ2-7, with D possibly TRBD2 on 6 matching bases. V lost 0 bases and J 2 bases, leaving 24 bases between the germline ends. From germline, CDR1 is SGHRS and CDR2 YFSETQ. This CDR3 spans 19 amino acids. CDR3 residues: CASSLALRGARGLPYEQYF. The CDR3 DNA reads TGCGCCAGCAGCTTGGCCCTACGGGGAGCCCGGGGACTTCCCTACGAGCAGTACTTC.

The chain is built from TRBV2 and TRBJ2-1; D is ambiguous. The CDR3 has 11 residues. V was clipped by 5 bases and J by 12 bases, with 11 bases between them. Germline V lookup: CDR1 SNHLY, CDR2 FYNNEI. The CDR3 sequence: CASSTYQRQFF. The DNA of the CDR3 is TGTGCCAGCAGTACCTACCAACGGCAGTTCTTC.

With respect to this clonotype: At one of its ends the junction is not consistent with the germline gene, which may arise from a read error. The genes are TRBV18 and TRBJ2-7; 7 nucleotides match TRBD1. The J call could be wrong; TRBJ2-5 is a better fit for the DNA end. CDR1 and CDR2 from the germline V gene are KGHSH and LQKENI. The CDR3 extends over 14 amino acids. Written as DNA, the CDR3 is TGTGCCGGCTCACCTCGGACAGGTTCAGAGACCCAGTACTTC. This translates into CAGSPRTGSETQYF.

This clonotype was counted a few times. This chain uses TRBV7-2 with TRBJ2-7; D gene uncertain. V lost 0 bases and J lost 2, with 11 bases in between. The CDR3 runs to 15 residues. Per germline, CDR1 SGHTA and CDR2 FQGNSA. CDR3 loop: CASSLADQRAYEQYF. CDR3 coding DNA: TGTGCCAGCAGCTTAGCGGACCAAAGGGCCTACGAGCAGTACTTC.

This clonotype was seen only a few times. The J gene is TRBJ2-6, the V gene TRBV6-4; D unclear. Trimming cost V 2 bases and J 0 bases, with 8 bases left between them. CDR3 length: 16 amino acids. The germline CDR1 and CDR2 sequences are MRHNA and SNTAGT. The DNA for the CDR3 is TGTGCCAGCAGTGACAGTTCTCGCTCTGGGGCCAACGTCCTGACTTTC. Encoded protein: CASSDSSRSGANVLTF.

This chain uses TRBV24-1 with TRBJ2-3; 10 bases line up with TRBD2. Unmatched junction bases numbered 16, after V lost 3 bases and J lost 14 bases. Germline CDR1 reads KGHDR; CDR2 reads SFDVKD. The CDR3 runs to 16 residues. The DNA of the CDR3 is TGTGCCACCAGTGATAACCCCTCAGCGGGAGGGAGATACGCGTATTTT. It codes for CATSDNPSAGGRYAYF.

The V gene is TRBV6-1, the J gene TRBJ2-1; TRBD1 agrees at 11 bases. This CDR3 is built from 14 residues. Trimming took 1 base from V and 9 from J; bases not matched to a gene: 2. Germline V CDR1 and CDR2: MNHNS, SASEGT. CDR3 DNA sequence: TGTGCCAGCAGTGAAGGCGGGACAGGGGGTGAGCAGTTCTTC. The encoded protein is CASSEGGTGGEQFF.

This chain links TRBV3-1 with TRBJ2-2; weak D call: TRBD2 (5 bases). The CDR3 contains 13 residues. The germline gives CDR1 LGHDT, CDR2 YNNKEL (reference sequence). Trimming took off 8 bases at V and 2 bases at J, with 9 bases between the two ends. CDR3 in DNA: TGTGCCAGCGGGAGACGTAACACCGGGGAGCTGTTTTTT. This translates into CASGRRNTGELFF.

This clonotype was found a few times. This chain joins TRBV7-2 and TRBJ2-3; D is perhaps TRBD1 (5 bases). Per germline, CDR1 SGHTA and CDR2 FQGNSA. V was clipped by 5 bases and J by 3 bases, with 15 bases between them. The CDR3 length is 15 residues. CDR3 in amino acids: CASSPRQMGTDTQYF. The CDR3 DNA follows: TGTGCCAGCAGCCCCAGACAGATGGGTACAGATACGCAGTATTTT.

The chain carries TRBV6-1 and TRBJ2-2; 12 bases fit TRBD2. The CDR3 has 17 amino acids. Germline V CDR1 and CDR2: MNHNS, SASEGT. The V and J ends lost 5 bases and 1 base, in that order; junction bases with no gene match: 5. CDR3 nucleotides: TGTGCCAGCAGTCCACTGGGACTAGCGGGGAACACCGGGGAGCTGTTTTTT. Amino acids: CASSPLGLAGNTGELFF.

The chain is built from TRBV10-3 and TRBJ1-2; 7 nucleotides align to TRBD1. CDR3 size: 14 residues. Germline CDR1 reads ENHRY; CDR2 reads SYGVKD. The V gene end was trimmed by 2 bases and the J gene end by 2 bases; junction bases not matched to a gene: 2. Written as DNA, the CDR3 is TGTGCCATCAGTGAGGGCAGGGGGAACTATGGCTACACCTTC. This encodes CAISEGRGNYGYTF.

This clonotype was observed at least ten times. The chain links TRBV25-1 to TRBJ2-5, with TRBD2 identical over 8 bases. Trimming at V came to 1 base and at J to 4 bases, leaving 5 bases not matched to a gene. This CDR3 comprises 15 residues. Per the germline V gene, CDR1 is MGHDK and CDR2 is SYGVNS. The CDR3, as DNA: TGTGCCAGCAGTGAATGGAGCGGGAGACGAGAGACCCAGTACTTC. It encodes CASSEWSGRRETQYF.

The CDR3 reads CASSLEPGTYNSPLHF. In nucleotides, the CDR3 is TGCGCCAGCAGCTTGGAACCGGGGACCTATAATTCACCCCTCCACTTT. The V gene is TRBV5-1, the J gene TRBJ1-6; no reliable D call. Germline V gene sequence: CDR1 SGHRS, CDR2 YFSETQ. The CDR3 has 16 residues. V was cut by 0 bases and J by 2 bases, with 9 bases left in between.

This clonotype was detected once. This chain connects TRBV2 to TRBJ1-4; no clear D. This CDR3 is 14 amino acids long. The V end was cut by 6 bases, the J end by 1 base, with 9 bases between. Germline V lookup: CDR1 SNHLY, CDR2 FYNNEI. The CDR3: CASRIQITNEKLFF. The CDR3 DNA sequence: TGTGCCAGCAGGATACAGATAACTAATGAAAAACTGTTTTTT.

The rearrangement joins TRBV2 to TRBJ2-1; D gene unclear. The CDR3 spans 15 residues. Trimming stripped 2 bases from V and 2 bases from J, with 10 bases between. The germline V gene encodes CDR1 SNHLY and CDR2 FYNNEI. The CDR3 reads CASSERRSPYNEQFF. The CDR3 region has the DNA TGTGCCAGCAGTGAAAGGCGGAGTCCCTACAATGAGCAGTTCTTC.

CDR3 DNA sequence: TGTGCCAGCAGCCAGTCTTACTCCGACTCCTACAATGAGCAGTACTTC. It encodes CASSQSYSDSYNEQYF. V gene TRBV4-2 combines with J gene TRBJ2-1; D gene uncertain. The DNA end is more similar to TRBJ2-7, so the J call may be wrong. CDR1 is LGHNA, CDR2 YNFKEQ, per germline. This CDR3 has 16 residues.

V gene TRBV6-5 combines with J gene TRBJ2-4; the D gene is possibly TRBD2 (5 bases). The closer fit of TRBJ2-7 to the DNA end suggests the J call may be wrong. Germline V gives CDR1 MNHEY, CDR2 SVGAGI. The CDR3 has 14 amino acids. CDR3 bases: TGTGCCAGCAGTTACGAGGGCGTAGGCAACGAGCAGTACTTC. Its protein is CASSYEGVGNEQYF.

Concerning this clonotype itself: A read error may account for a junction end that differs from germline. J is TRBJ1-2 and V is TRBV14; D is undetermined. The length of the CDR3 is 12 residues. Looked up from germline, CDR1 is SGHDN and CDR2 is FVKESK. CDR3 DNA: TGTACCAGCAGCTTAGCCCAGCATGGCTACACCTTC. Protein product: CTSSLAQHGYTF.